The rows below give T cell receptor beta chains drawn from one sample of a study of blood T cell repertoires in COVID-19. Sequenced by immunoSEQ multiplex PCR; TCRdb stores in-frame clones only, minus some. Of about 70,000 clones in the sample, 90% were seen once. The sequenced sample was peripheral blood. The source is a human donor in a cohort sampled during active COVID-19. The CDR3 runs from the conserved cysteine through the conserved F or W. A D gene is named only where the DNA matches it firmly. The size entry is marked missing in some rows and otherwise reads once, few, many or a size class.

D: .
J: TRBJ1-5
size: .
V: TRBV19
CDR3: CASSIVGGMDNQPQHF
DNA: TGTGCCAGTAGTATAGTGGGGGGGATGGACAATCAGCCCCAGCATTTT

D: .
J: TRBJ1-2
size: .
V: TRBV29-1
CDR3: CSVARGGDYGYTF
DNA: TGCAGCGTTGCGCGGGGGGGAGACTATGGCTACACCTTC

D: TRBD1
J: TRBJ2-1
size: .
V: TRBV10-3
CDR3: CAISESRGPNNEQFF
DNA: TGTGCCATCAGTGAGTCGAGGGGGCCCAACAATGAGCAGTTCTTC

D: .
J: TRBJ2-2
size: .
V: TRBV12-5
CDR3: CASGFWVRDTGELFF
DNA: TGTGCTAGTGGTTTCTGGGTGAGGGACACCGGGGAGCTGTTTTTT

D: .
J: TRBJ2-7
size: .
V: TRBV6-4
CDR3: CASRETGSSYEQYF
DNA: TGTGCCAGCAGGGAGACAGGAAGCTCCTACGAGCAGTACTTC

D: TRBD1
J: TRBJ2-3
size: .
V: TRBV28
CDR3: CASGTGVTDTQYF
DNA: TGTGCCAGCGGGACAGGGGTCACAGATACGCAGTATTTT

D: TRBD2
J: TRBJ2-1
size: once
V: TRBV7-9
CDR3: CASSETSGSGHEQFF
DNA: TGTGCCAGCAGCGAGACTAGCGGGAGCGGCCATGAGCAGTTCTTC

D: .
J: TRBJ1-5
size: .
V: TRBV28
CDR3: CASTPGGSNQPQHF
DNA: TGTGCCAGCACCCCCGGAGGGAGCAATCAGCCCCAGCATTTT

D: TRBD2
J: TRBJ2-5
size: .
V: TRBV7-2
CDR3: CASSLAWLAGVSGETQYF
DNA: TGTGCCAGCAGCTTAGCGTGGCTAGCGGGCGTCTCCGGGGAGACCCAGTACTTC

D: .
J: TRBJ1-6
size: .
V: TRBV7-2
CDR3: CASRGDYNSPLHF
DNA: TGTGCCAGCAGAGGGGACTATAATTCACCCCTCCACTTT

D: .
J: TRBJ1-5
size: .
V: TRBV7-2
CDR3: CASSSTGSQRSNQPQHF
DNA: TGTGCCAGCAGCTCAACAGGATCCCAGAGGAGCAATCAGCCCCAGCATTTT

D: .
J: TRBJ2-2
size: .
V: TRBV5-1
CDR3: CASSSSDYNTGELFF
DNA: .

D: TRBD1
J: TRBJ1-2
size: medium-sized
V: TRBV29-1
CDR3: CSVEGRTGGFRTF
DNA: TGCAGCGTTGAGGGTCGGACAGGGGGATTTCGCACCTTC

D: .
J: TRBJ2-3
size: .
V: TRBV10-3
CDR3: CAISESRSTTDTQYF
DNA: TGTGCCATCAGTGAGTCGAGGTCCACCACAGATACGCAGTATTTT

D: TRBD2
J: TRBJ2-1
size: .
V: TRBV4-3
CDR3: CASSQKLAGLYNEQFF
DNA: TGCGCCAGCAGCCAAAAACTAGCGGGACTTTACAATGAGCAGTTCTTC

D: .
J: TRBJ2-7
size: .
V: TRBV5-4
CDR3: CASSQDSSYEQYF
DNA: TGTGCCAGCAGCCAGGACAGTTCCTACGAGCAGTACTTC

D: TRBD2
J: TRBJ2-1
size: .
V: TRBV27
CDR3: CASSLTHMASGRDYNEQFF
DNA: TGTGCCAGCAGTCTAACCCACATGGCTAGCGGGAGGGACTACAATGAGCAGTTCTTC

D: .
J: TRBJ1-6
size: .
V: TRBV7-2
CDR3: CASSLGSSSAPLHF
DNA: TGTGCCAGCAGCTTGGGCAGTTCCTCTGCGCCCCTCCACTTT

D: TRBD1
J: TRBJ2-5
size: .
V: TRBV5-8
CDR3: CASSPLGTGAKTQYF
DNA: TGTGCCAGCAGCCCACTAGGGACAGGGGCAAAGACCCAGTACTTC

D: .
J: TRBJ1-1
size: .
V: TRBV4-3
CDR3: CASSQEERGLTEAFF
DNA: TGCGCCAGCAGCCAAGAGGAACGGGGTCTTACTGAAGCTTTCTTT

D: TRBD2
J: TRBJ2-5
size: .
V: TRBV6-2/TRBV6-3
CDR3: CASSSPLAGGGETQYF
DNA: TGTGCCAGCAGTTCTCCCCTAGCGGGAGGAGGAGAGACCCAGTACTTC

D: TRBD2
J: TRBJ2-3
size: .
V: TRBV7-2
CDR3: CASSHPTSGRITDTQYF
DNA: TGTGCCAGCAGCCACCCGACTAGCGGGAGGATAACAGATACGCAGTATTTT

D: TRBD2
J: TRBJ2-1
size: .
V: TRBV7-2
CDR3: CASSLVGTSFNEQFF
DNA: TGTGCCAGCAGCTTAGTAGGGACTAGCTTTAATGAGCAGTTCTTC

D: .
J: TRBJ2-5
size: .
V: TRBV7-3
CDR3: CASSFFGGHQETQYF
DNA: TGTGCCAGCAGCTTTTTCGGGGGACACCAAGAGACCCAGTACTTC